One T cell receptor (beta chain) is described in this entry. Its target is unknown. The data derive from a study of long-term antiretroviral therapy in people with HIV. Run at survey level, the immunoSEQ assay was version v3.0. Sequenced by immunoSEQ multiplex PCR; TCRdb stores in-frame clones only, minus some. Of around 15,000 clones listed, 77% are singletons. Whole-study results and caveats: Controls had broader CDR3 length ranges than HIV repertoires did. Clones with expansion before ART led the repertoire at all time points. Blood sampling spanned 2004 to 2017, possibly under older ART regimens.

The source of this sequence is a man aged 35-49 years with HIV. The source was unsorted PBMCs, collected 2.1 years after starting antiretroviral therapy.

The DNA for the CDR3 is TGTGCCAGCAGCGGACGGGACAGGGGATACCAAGAGACCCAGTACTTC. This encodes CASSGRDRGYQETQYF. The chain has TRBV5-6 and TRBJ2-5; 10 positions match TRBD1. The CDR3 runs 16 residues. The V gene end was trimmed by 4 bases and the J gene end by 0 bases; junction bases not matched to a gene: 6. Germline CDR1 SGHDT, CDR2 YYEEEE.